This T cell receptor beta chain was recorded in a study of neurological immune-mediated disorders. Between the trimmed V and J ends, which lost 6 bases and 2 bases, there was a span of 19 bases. The CDR3 is made up of 16 amino acids. Germline V lookup: CDR1 ENHRY, CDR2 SYGVKD. TCRdb ran MiXCR on the 5' RACE reads and lists one entry per CDR3 protein. This repertoire shows around 50,000 distinct CDR3 sequences, under 4.5% found once; its top ten account for about 3.1%. This clonotype was picked up many times. The clonotype was recovered from a woman in her 30s with multiple sclerosis. This rearrangement joins TRBV10-3 to TRBJ2-5; D may be TRBD1 or TRBD2 (6 bases each). What was sequenced was PBMCs. The CDR3: CAISGGHWTEQETQYF. The DNA of the CDR3 is TGTGCCATCAGCGGGGGTCATTGGACAGAACAAGAGACCCAGTACTTC.